A selection of T cell receptor beta chains follows, all from one sample in a study of blood T cell repertoires in COVID-19. The assay was immunoSEQ multiplex PCR, and TCRdb's table has in-frame clones only and misses some. The repertoire includes 15,000 to 20,000 clones, over 65% of them detected once, and approximately 6.6% sits in the top ten. Sequencing used peripheral blood. The receptors originated from a human donor in a cohort sampled during active COVID-19. CDR3s include the opening cysteine and the closing phenylalanine or tryptophan. A D gene is named only where the DNA matches it firmly. Size values are once, few and many counts, or a class for expanded clones, and some rows have none.

TRBJ2-2,TRBV6-4,NA,TRBD2,TGTGCCAGCAGTCGGTTCGCGGGAGGCTCCGGGGAGCTGTTTTTT,CASSRFAGGSGELFF
TRBJ1-1,TRBV5-1,NA,NA,TGCGCCAGCAGCCGCCCGCCGGGACAAGGGAACACTGAAGCTTTCTTT,CASSRPPGQGNTEAFF
TRBJ2-1,TRBV6-2/TRBV6-3,once,TRBD2,TGTGCCAGCAGTCCGAGGATTGGGGGGGATGAGCAGTTCTTC,CASSPRIGGDEQFF
TRBJ2-5,TRBV5-4,NA,TRBD1,TGTGCCAGCAGCCCCCAGGGGGATCAGGAGACCCAGTACTTC,CASSPQGDQETQYF
TRBJ2-1,TRBV6-6,NA,NA,TGTGCCAGCAGCCGAAAGTCCTTGCGCCCCACCTACAATGAGCAGTTCTTC,CASSRKSLRPTYNEQFF
TRBJ2-1,TRBV10-3,NA,NA,TGTGCCATCAGTGAGTCAGACACCTACAATGAGCAGTTCTTC,CAISESDTYNEQFF
TRBJ2-3,TRBV29-1,NA,TRBD2,TGCAGCGTTGGGACTAGCGGCACAGATACGCAGTATTTT,CSVGTSGTDTQYF
TRBJ2-7,TRBV28,once,NA,TGTGCCAGCGAAGGGGGGGTGGCTACCTCCTTCAACGAGCAGTACTTC,CASEGGVATSFNEQYF
TRBJ2-1,TRBV5-6,NA,TRBD2,TGTGCCAGCAGCTTCGGGACTACTTCCTACAATGAGCAGTTCTTC,CASSFGTTSYNEQFF
TRBJ2-7,TRBV5-1,NA,TRBD1,TGCGCCAGCAGCTTAGATCAGGGGGACTACGAGCAGTACTTC,CASSLDQGDYEQYF
TRBJ2-1,TRBV6-4,NA,TRBD2,TGTGCCAGCAGTGGAACTAGCGGGAGCTACAATGAGCAGTTCTTC,CASSGTSGSYNEQFF
TRBJ2-6,TRBV5-1,NA,TRBD1,TGCGCCAGCAGCTTGGGCCTCGGGACAGGGTTCTCTGGGGCCAACGTCCTGACTTTC,CASSLGLGTGFSGANVLTF
TRBJ2-7,TRBV4-1,once,TRBD2,TGCGCCAGCAGCCACCTAGCGGGCCAGGCCTACGAGCAGTACTTC,CASSHLAGQAYEQYF
TRBJ1-2,TRBV7-2,NA,TRBD1,TGTGCCAGCAGCTTAGATGGAGTACAGGGGTATGGCTACACCTTC,CASSLDGVQGYGYTF
TRBJ2-5,TRBV7-2,NA,TRBD2,TGTGCCAGCAGCGGACTAGCGAGACAAGAGACCCAGTACTTC,CASSGLARQETQYF
TRBJ2-1,TRBV6-1,NA,NA,TGTGCCAGCAGTGAAGCGGCTGGCTCTCCCTACAATGAGCAGTTCTTC,CASSEAAGSPYNEQFF
TRBJ1-1,TRBV7-9,NA,NA,TGTGCCAGCAGCTTATCAATCGGGAACACTGAAGCTTTCTTT,CASSLSIGNTEAFF
TRBJ1-2,TRBV5-4,NA,NA,TGTGCCAGCAGCTTGGGCGACACCTACTATGGCTACACCTTC,CASSLGDTYYGYTF
TRBJ1-3,TRBV3-1/TRBV3-2,once,NA,TGTGCCAGCAGCCAGGCCAGCTCTGGAAACACCATATATTTT,CASSQASSGNTIYF
TRBJ1-2,TRBV28,NA,TRBD1,TGTGCCAGCAGGTTATCCGTGCCAGGGGGCGGCTACACCTTC,CASRLSVPGGGYTF
TRBJ1-4,TRBV6-5,NA,TRBD1,TGTGCCAGCAGGATCTTGACAGGGGGGAATGAAAAACTGTTTTTT,CASRILTGGNEKLFF
TRBJ1-5,TRBV28,NA,TRBD1,TGTGCCAGCAGTCATCAGGGGGCAGTTAGCAATCAGCCCCAGCATTTT,CASSHQGAVSNQPQHF
TRBJ2-7,TRBV2,NA,NA,TGTGCCAGCAGAATGTTTGGTCTGGGCAGGATGTACGAGCAGTACTTC,CASRMFGLGRMYEQYF
TRBJ2-3,TRBV3-1/TRBV3-2,NA,TRBD2,TGTGCCAGCAGCCAAGCTTTTTCCGGACTAGCGGGAGGGACAGATACGCAGTATTTT,CASSQAFSGLAGGTDTQYF
TRBJ2-6,TRBV10-3,NA,TRBD1,TGTGCCATCAGTGTAAGCACAGGGGCGTCTGGGGCCAACGTCCTGACTTTC,CAISVSTGASGANVLTF
TRBJ2-3,TRBV28,NA,NA,TGTGCCAGCAGATATCACTATAGCACAGATACGCAGTATTTT,CASRYHYSTDTQYF
TRBJ1-6,TRBV6-6,NA,NA,TGTGCCAGGCCGCTAGGTAATAGGACACCCCTCCACTTT,CARPLGNRTPLHF
TRBJ2-7,TRBV30,NA,NA,TGTGCCTGGAGCCATCCCTACGAGCAGTACTTC,CAWSHPYEQYF
TRBJ2-5,TRBV6-2/TRBV6-3,NA,TRBD1,TGTGCCAGCAGTCCCGCCGGACAGGGGATCGAGACCCAGTACTTC,CASSPAGQGIETQYF
TRBJ2-3,TRBV7-3,once,TRBD1,TGTGCCAGCAGCTTAGGGACAGGGGGTGAAGATACGCAGTATTTT,CASSLGTGGEDTQYF
TRBJ2-1,TRBV6-4,NA,TRBD2,TGTGCCAGCAGTGAGGGCGGGGGTGGCAATGAGCAGTTCTTC,CASSEGGGGNEQFF
TRBJ1-6,TRBV6-1,NA,NA,TGTGCCAGCAGTGAACGGGGGGTCGGGCCCCTCCACTTT,CASSERGVGPLHF
TRBJ2-3,TRBV6-5,NA,NA,TGTGCCAGCAGGAGGAGGGACGCAGATACGCAGTATTTT,CASRRRDADTQYF
TRBJ2-7,TRBV6-1,NA,TRBD2,TGTGCCAGCAGTGATGGTCTAGCGGGGTCCTACGAGCAGTACTTC,CASSDGLAGSYEQYF
TRBJ2-1,TRBV6-4,few,TRBD2,TGTGCCAGCAGTGGACTAGCGGGGAACAATGAGCAGTTCTTC,CASSGLAGNNEQFF
TRBJ2-1,TRBV6-5,NA,NA,TGTGCCAGCAGCCTGACTCCTGGCGATGAGCAGTTCTTC,CASSLTPGDEQFF